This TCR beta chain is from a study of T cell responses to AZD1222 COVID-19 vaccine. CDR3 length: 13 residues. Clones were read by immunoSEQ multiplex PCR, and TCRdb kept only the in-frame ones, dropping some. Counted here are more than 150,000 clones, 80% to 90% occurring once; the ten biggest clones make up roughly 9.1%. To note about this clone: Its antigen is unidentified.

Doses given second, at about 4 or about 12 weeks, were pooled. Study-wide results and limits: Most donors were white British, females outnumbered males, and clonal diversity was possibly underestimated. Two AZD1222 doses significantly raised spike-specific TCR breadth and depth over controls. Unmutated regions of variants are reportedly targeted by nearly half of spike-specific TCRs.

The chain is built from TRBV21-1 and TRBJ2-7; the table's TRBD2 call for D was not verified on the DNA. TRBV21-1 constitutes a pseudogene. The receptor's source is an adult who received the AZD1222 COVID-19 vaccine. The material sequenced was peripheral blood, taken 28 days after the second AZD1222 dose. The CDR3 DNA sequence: TGTGCCAGCAGCATGGTAGATTCCTACGAGCAGTACTTC. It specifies CASSMVDSYEQYF.